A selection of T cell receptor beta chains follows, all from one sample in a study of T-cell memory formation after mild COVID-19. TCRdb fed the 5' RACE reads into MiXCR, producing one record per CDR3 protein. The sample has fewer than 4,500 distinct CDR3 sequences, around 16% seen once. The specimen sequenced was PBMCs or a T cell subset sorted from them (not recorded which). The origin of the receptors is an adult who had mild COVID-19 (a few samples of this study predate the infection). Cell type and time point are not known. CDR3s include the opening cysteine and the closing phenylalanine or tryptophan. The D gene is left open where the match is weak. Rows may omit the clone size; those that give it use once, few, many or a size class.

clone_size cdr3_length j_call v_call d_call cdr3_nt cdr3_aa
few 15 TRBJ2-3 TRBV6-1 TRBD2 TGTGCCAGCAGTGAACTAGCGGGGGGGCCAGATACGCAGTATTTT CASSELAGGPDTQYF
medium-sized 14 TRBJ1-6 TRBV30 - TGTGCCTTAGGCTGGACAGACTATAATTCACCCCTCCACTTT CALGWTDYNSPLHF
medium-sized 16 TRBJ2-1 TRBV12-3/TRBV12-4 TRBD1 TGTGCCAGCAGCCCAACCAGCAGGGGGCTATCCAATGAGCAGTTCTTC CASSPTSRGLSNEQFF
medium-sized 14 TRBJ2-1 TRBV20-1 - TGCAGTGCAAAAATGTCCGGGCCCCTCAACGAGCAGTTCTTC CSAKMSGPLNEQFF
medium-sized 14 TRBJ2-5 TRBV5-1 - TGCGCCAGCAGGCGAACCTCCAACCAAGAGACCCAGTACTTC CASRRTSNQETQYF
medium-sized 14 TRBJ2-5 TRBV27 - TGTGCCAGCAGTTTAGACAGCACACAAGAGACCCAGTACTTC CASSLDSTQETQYF
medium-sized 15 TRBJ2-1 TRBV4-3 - TGCGCCAGCAGCCAAGACGGCGGGTCCTACAATGAGCAGTTCTTC CASSQDGGSYNEQFF
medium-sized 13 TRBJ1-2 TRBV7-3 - TGTGCCAGCAGCTTAGAGGGGAACTATGGCTACACCTTC CASSLEGNYGYTF
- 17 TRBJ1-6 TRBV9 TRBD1 TGTGCCAGCAGTGGACAGGGCCCCACCTCCTATAATTCACCCCTCCACTTT CASSGQGPTSYNSPLHF
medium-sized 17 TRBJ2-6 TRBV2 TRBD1 TGTGCCAGCACTGCGGCCCCGACAGGGGCTGGGGCCAACGTCCTGACTTTC CASTAAPTGAGANVLTF
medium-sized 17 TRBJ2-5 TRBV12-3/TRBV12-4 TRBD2 TGTGCCAGCAGTCTGTCAACGGGACTAGATGGGAGGGAGACCCAGTACTTC CASSLSTGLDGRETQYF
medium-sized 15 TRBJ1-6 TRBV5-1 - TGCGCCAGCAGCTTTTCCCCAGAACATAATTCACCCCTCCACTTT CASSFSPEHNSPLHF
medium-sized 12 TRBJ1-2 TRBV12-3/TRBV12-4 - TGTGCCAGCAGTTCGGGAACAGGTGGCTACACCTTC CASSSGTGGYTF
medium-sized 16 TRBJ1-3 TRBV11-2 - TGTGCCAGCAGCTTAGGGCCTTACTACTCTGGAAACACCATATATTTT CASSLGPYYSGNTIYF
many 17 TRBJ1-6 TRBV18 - TGTGCCAGCTCACCTTTTCAGGGTTACGCTACTAATTCACCCCTCCACTTT CASSPFQGYATNSPLHF
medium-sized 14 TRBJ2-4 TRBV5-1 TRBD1 TGCGCCAGCCAACAGGGGGTAGGCAAAAACATTCAGTACTTC CASQQGVGKNIQYF
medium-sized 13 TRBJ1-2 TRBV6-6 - TGTGCCAGCAGTCAGACAGACTCGTGGGGCTACACCTTC CASSQTDSWGYTF